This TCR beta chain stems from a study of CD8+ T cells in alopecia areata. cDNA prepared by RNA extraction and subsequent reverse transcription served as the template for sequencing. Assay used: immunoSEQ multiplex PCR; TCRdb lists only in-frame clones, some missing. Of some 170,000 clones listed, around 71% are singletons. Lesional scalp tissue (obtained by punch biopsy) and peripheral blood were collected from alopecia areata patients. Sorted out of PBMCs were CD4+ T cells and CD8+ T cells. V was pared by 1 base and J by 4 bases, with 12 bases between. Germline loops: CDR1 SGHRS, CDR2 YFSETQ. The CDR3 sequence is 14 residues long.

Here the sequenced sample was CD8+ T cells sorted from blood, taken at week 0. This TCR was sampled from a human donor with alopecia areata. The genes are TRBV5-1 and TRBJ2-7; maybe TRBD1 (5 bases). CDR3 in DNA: TGCGCCAGCAGCTTGCAAACAGGAGAGTACGAGCAGTACTTC. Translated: CASSLQTGEYEQYF.